The clone carrying this T cell receptor beta chain was seen ten or more times. The data originate from a study of breast tumors, draining lymph nodes, adjacent tissues. V was clipped by 4 bases and J by 5 bases; unmatched bases: 7. There are 14 residues in the CDR3. CDR1 is GTSNPN, CDR2 SVGIG, per germline (reference sequence). TCRdb itself ran the multiplex PCR reads through MiXCR, one entry per CDR3 protein. The sample has roughly 49,000 distinct CDR3 sequences; roughly 41% are singletons. This receptor was identified in a female donor with breast cancer. Some clones in this sample may be carry-over from other donors' samples. J is TRBJ2-5 and V is TRBV30, with 10 bases identical to TRBD1. Source material: breast tumor tissue. The CDR3 DNA sequence: TGTGCCTGGAACAGACAGGGGGCCGGCGAGACCCAGTACTTC. This codes for CAWNRQGAGETQYF.